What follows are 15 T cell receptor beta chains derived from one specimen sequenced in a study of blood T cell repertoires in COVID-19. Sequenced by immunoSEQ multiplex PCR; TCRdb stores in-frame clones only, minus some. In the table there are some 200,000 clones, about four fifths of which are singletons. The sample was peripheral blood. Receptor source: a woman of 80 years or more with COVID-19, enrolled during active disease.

The CDR3 here is CASSLFRDRGFQPQHF. The CDR3 DNA sequence: TGTGCCAGCAGTTTATTCCGGGACAGGGGGTTCCAGCCCCAGCATTTT. V and J are TRBV28 and TRBJ1-5; TRBD1 agrees at 11 bases. Germline V gene sequence: CDR1 MDHEN, CDR2 SYDVKM. V was pared by 1 base and J by 7 bases, with 6 bases of the junction left unmatched. There are 16 residues in the CDR3. The entire variable domain, with the rest obtained from reference TRBV28 and TRBJ1-5, is as follows: DVKVTQSSRYLVKRTGEKVFLECVQDMDHENMFWYRQDPGLGLRLIYFSYDVKMKEKGDIPEGYSVSREKKERFSLILESASTNQTSMYLCASSLFRDRGFQPQHFGDGTRLSIL.

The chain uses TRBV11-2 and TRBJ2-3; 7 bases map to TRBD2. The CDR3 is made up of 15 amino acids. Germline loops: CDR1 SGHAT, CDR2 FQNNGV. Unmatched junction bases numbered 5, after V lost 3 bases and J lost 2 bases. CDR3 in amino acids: CASSFGRGYTDTQYF. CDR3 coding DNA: TGTGCCAGCAGCTTTGGGCGGGGGTACACAGATACGCAGTATTTT.

This chain's CDR3 is CASRVAGEETQYF. The CDR3 DNA reads TGTGCCAGCCGGGTGGCAGGGGAAGAGACCCAGTACTTC. The rearrangement joins TRBV18 to TRBJ2-5; maybe TRBD1 (6 bases). In germline, CDR1 is KGHSH, CDR2 LQKENI. This CDR3 has 13 residues. The germline V and J ends were trimmed by 8 bases and 3 bases, with 13 bases remaining between them.

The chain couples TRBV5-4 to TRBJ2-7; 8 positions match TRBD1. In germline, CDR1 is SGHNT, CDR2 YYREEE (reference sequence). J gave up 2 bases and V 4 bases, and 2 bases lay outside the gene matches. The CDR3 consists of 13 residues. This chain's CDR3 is CASSAGQAYEQYF. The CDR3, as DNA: TGTGCCAGCAGCGCGGGACAGGCCTACGAGCAGTACTTC.

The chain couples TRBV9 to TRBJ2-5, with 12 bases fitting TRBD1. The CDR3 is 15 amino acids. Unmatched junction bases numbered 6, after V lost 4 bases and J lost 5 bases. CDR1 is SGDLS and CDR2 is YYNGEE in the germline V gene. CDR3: CASSPGTGGYETQYF. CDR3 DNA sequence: TGTGCCAGCAGCCCCGGGACAGGGGGCTACGAGACCCAGTACTTC. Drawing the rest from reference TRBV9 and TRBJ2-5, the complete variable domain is DSGVTQTPKHLITATGQRVTLRCSPRSGDLSVYWYQQSLDQGLQFLIQYYNGEERAKGNILERFSAQQFPDLHSELNLSSLELGDSALYFCASSPGTGGYETQYFGPGTRLLVL.

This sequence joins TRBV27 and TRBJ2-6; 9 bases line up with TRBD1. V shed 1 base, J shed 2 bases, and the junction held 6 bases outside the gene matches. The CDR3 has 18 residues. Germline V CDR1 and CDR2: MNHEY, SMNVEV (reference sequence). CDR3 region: CASSLWGTGFTGANVLTF. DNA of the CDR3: TGTGCCAGCAGTTTATGGGGGACAGGGTTCACTGGGGCCAACGTCCTGACTTTC.

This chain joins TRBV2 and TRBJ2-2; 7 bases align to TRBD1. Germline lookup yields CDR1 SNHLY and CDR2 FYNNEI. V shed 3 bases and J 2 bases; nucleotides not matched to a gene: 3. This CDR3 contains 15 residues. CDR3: CASSDTGVNTGELFF. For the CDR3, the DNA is TGTGCCAGCAGTGACACAGGGGTCAACACCGGGGAGCTGTTTTTT.

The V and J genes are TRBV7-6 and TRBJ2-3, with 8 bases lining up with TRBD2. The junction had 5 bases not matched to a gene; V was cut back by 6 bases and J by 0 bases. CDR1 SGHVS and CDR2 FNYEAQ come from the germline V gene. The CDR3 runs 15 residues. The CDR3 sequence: CASSQGGGSTDTQYF. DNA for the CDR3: TGTGCCAGCAGTCAGGGCGGGGGGAGCACAGATACGCAGTATTTT.

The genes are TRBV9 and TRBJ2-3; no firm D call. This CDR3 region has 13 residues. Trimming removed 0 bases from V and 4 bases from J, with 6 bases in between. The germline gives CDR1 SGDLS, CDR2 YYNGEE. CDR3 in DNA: TGTGCCAGCAGCGTAGCAGTGTCAGATACGCAGTATTTT. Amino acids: CASSVAVSDTQYF.

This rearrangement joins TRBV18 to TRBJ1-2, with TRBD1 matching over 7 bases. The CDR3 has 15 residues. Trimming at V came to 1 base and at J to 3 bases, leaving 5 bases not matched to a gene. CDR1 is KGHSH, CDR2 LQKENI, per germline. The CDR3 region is CASSPLDRADYGYTF. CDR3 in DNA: TGTGCCAGCTCACCACTCGACAGGGCCGACTATGGCTACACCTTC.

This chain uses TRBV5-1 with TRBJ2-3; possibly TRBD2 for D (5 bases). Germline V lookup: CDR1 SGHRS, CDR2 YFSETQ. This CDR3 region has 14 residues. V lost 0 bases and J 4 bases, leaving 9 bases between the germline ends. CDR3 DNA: TGCGCCAGCAGCTTGGGCTCGGGATCAGATACGCAGTATTTT. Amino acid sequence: CASSLGSGSDTQYF.

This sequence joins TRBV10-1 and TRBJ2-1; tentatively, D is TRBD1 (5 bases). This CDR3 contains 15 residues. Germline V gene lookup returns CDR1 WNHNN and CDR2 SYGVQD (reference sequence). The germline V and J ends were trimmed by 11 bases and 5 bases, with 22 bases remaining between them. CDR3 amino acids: CAGHSRGVFHNEQFF. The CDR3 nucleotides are TGCGCCGGACATTCGAGAGGAGTTTTTCACAATGAGCAGTTCTTC.

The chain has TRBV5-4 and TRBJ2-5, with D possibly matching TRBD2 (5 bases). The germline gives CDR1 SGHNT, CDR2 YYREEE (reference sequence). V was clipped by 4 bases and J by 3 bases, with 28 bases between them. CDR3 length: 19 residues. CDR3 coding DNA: TGTGCCAGCAGCCCTAGACTACAACCAAAAGGGAGACACGAAGAGACCCAGTACTTC. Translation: CASSPRLQPKGRHEETQYF.

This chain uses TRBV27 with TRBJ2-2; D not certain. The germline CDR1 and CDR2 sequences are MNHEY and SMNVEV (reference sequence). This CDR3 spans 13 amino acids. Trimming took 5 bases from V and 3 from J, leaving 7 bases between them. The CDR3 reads CASSIHYTGELFF. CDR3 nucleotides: TGTGCCAGCAGTATACATTACACCGGGGAGCTGTTTTTT.

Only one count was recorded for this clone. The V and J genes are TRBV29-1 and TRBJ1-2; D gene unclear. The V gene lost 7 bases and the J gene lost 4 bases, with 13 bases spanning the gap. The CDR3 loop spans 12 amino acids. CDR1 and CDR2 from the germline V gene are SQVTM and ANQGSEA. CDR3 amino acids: CSATGISYGYTF. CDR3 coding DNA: TGCAGCGCCACGGGGATTAGCTATGGCTACACCTTC.